Following are 15 T cell receptor beta chains from one sample sequenced in a study of beta chain features in type 1 diabetes. The isolated RNA, all of it, was reverse transcribed, so expressed TCRB transcripts were what got sequenced. Sequencing used immunoSEQ multiplex PCR; TCRdb keeps in-frame clones, though not all of them. The table includes 300,000 to 350,000 clones, around 13% detected once. Sequencing input: central memory CD4+ T cells from blood. The receptors stem from a man younger than 45 in good health.

In this sample, this clone turned up many times. The chain is built from TRBV28 and TRBJ2-2; no clear D gene. V lost 1 base to trimming and J lost 4 bases, with 7 bases between them. The CDR3 has 14 amino acids. The V gene's germline CDR1 is MDHEN and CDR2 SYDVKM. CDR3 sequence (DNA): TGTGCCAGCAGTTTATATCCGGGCACCGGGGAGCTGTTTTTT. Protein: CASSLYPGTGELFF.

In nucleotides, the CDR3 is TGTGCCAGCAGCAATAGCGGGGGAGTTTACGAGCAGTACTTC. This translates into CASSNSGGVYEQYF. The chain links TRBV6-5 to TRBJ2-7; 9 bases align to TRBD2. This CDR3 comprises 14 residues. Per the germline V gene, CDR1 is MNHEY and CDR2 is SVGAGI. The junction had 7 bases not matched to a gene; V was cut back by 6 bases and J by 4 bases.

This clone has more than one count but fewer than ten. This specimen includes other DNA sequences encoding the same CDR3. The V call is TRBV29-1, the J call TRBJ2-1; D gene ambiguous. Germline values: CDR1 SQVTM, CDR2 ANQGSEA. The CDR3 contains 15 residues. V dropped 5 bases and J dropped 0 bases, with 14 bases sitting between them. The DNA of the CDR3 is TGCAGCGTTAGCTCCGGAACAAGCTCCTACAATGAGCAGTTCTTC. Translating it yields CSVSSGTSSYNEQFF.

At least ten counts were recorded for this clone. This chain joins TRBV7-9 and TRBJ2-1, with a possible D match to TRBD1 (6 bases). Deletions cut 1 base from V and 5 bases from J, with 12 bases between. The CDR3 is 15 residues long. The V gene's germline CDR1 is SEHNR and CDR2 FQNEAQ (reference sequence). DNA of the CDR3: TGTGCCAGCAGCTTAGATGGACAGAAAAACAATGAGCAGTTCTTC. Translation gives CASSLDGQKNNEQFF. Based on the CDR3 plus reference TRBV7-9 and TRBJ2-1, the full variable domain is DTGVSQNPRHKITKRGQNVTFRCDPISEHNRLYWYRQTLGQGPEFLTYFQNEAQLEKSRLLSDRFSAERPKGSFSTLEIQRTEQGDSAMYLCASSLDGQKNNEQFFGPGTRLTVL.

This clone was found a few times. This chain connects TRBV5-4 to TRBJ1-1; 7 bases align to TRBD1. CDR1 SGHNT and CDR2 YYREEE come from the germline V gene (reference sequence). There are 16 residues in the CDR3. The trim removed 7 bases at V and 4 bases at J, leaving 16 bases unmatched. The DNA for the CDR3 is TGTGCCAGCTCCAAATCGACAGGGCGCTTAGGCACTGAAGCTTTCTTT. Its translation is CASSKSTGRLGTEAFF.

The V gene is TRBV18, the J gene TRBJ1-6, with a possible D match to TRBD1 (6 bases). Trimming took off 5 bases at V and 3 bases at J, with 8 bases between the two ends. Germline values: CDR1 KGHSH, CDR2 LQKENI. The length of the CDR3 is 14 residues. DNA of the CDR3: TGTGCCAGCTCAGCGGACAGCTATAATTCACCCCTCCACTTT. It encodes CASSADSYNSPLHF.

The DNA for the CDR3 is TGTGCCAGCAGCTTAGACCTTTCTGCCCCACAGGGGGCAGGGTACACCTTC. Protein: CASSLDLSAPQGAGYTF. The gene calls are TRBV11-2 and TRBJ1-2, with 9 positions matching TRBD1. Trimming at V came to 0 bases and at J to 11 bases, leaving 16 bases not matched to a gene. The germline CDR1 and CDR2 sequences are SGHAT and FQNNGV. This CDR3 comprises 17 residues.

Ten or more counts support this clone. The chain uses TRBV23-1 and TRBJ2-6, with 7 bases identical to TRBD2. TRBV23-1 is designated an ORF whose function remains uncertain. The CDR3 has 14 amino acids. Germline trimming cut 6 bases from V and 4 bases from J; bases unmatched to any gene: 3. The CDR3 reads CASRAGVGANVLTF. The CDR3 nucleotides are TGCGCCAGCAGGGCGGGAGTCGGGGCCAACGTCCTGACTTTC.

V and J are TRBV29-1 and TRBJ1-1, with a tentative D call TRBD1 (6 bases). Trimming cost V 5 bases and J 0 bases, with 10 bases left between them. Germline values: CDR1 SQVTM, CDR2 ANQGSEA. This CDR3 has 13 residues. Written as DNA, the CDR3 is TGCAGCGTTCGAGGACAGATGAACACTGAAGCTTTCTTT. It encodes CSVRGQMNTEAFF.

There are a few counts of this clone. A much larger clonotype is one base distant, so this may be a read error. The chain links TRBV7-2 to TRBJ2-3; 8 bases are shared with TRBD1. The germline CDR1 and CDR2 sequences are SGHTA and FQGNSA. CDR3 length: 14 amino acids. V trimming: 5 bases; J trimming: 3 bases; junction bases outside the gene matches: 4. CDR3 sequence (DNA): TGTGCCAGCAGCCCCAGACAGGGGACAGATACGCAGTATTTT. Its protein is CASSPRQGTDTQYF. Together with reference TRBV7-2 and TRBJ2-3, the CDR3 gives the full variable domain: GAGVSQSPSNKVTEKGKDVELRCDPISGHTALYWYRQSLGQGLEFLIYFQGNSAPDKSGLPSDRFSAERTGGSVSTLTIQRTQQEDSAVYLCASSPRQGTDTQYFGPGTRLTVL.

V usage is TRBV7-3 and J usage is TRBJ1-2; TRBD1 might be the D (5 bases). Trimming removed 6 bases at V and 4 bases at J, with 12 bases between. CDR1 and CDR2 (germline): SGHTA, FQGTGA. This CDR3 is 13 amino acids long. CDR3 in amino acids: CASSQDSSYGYTF. Here the CDR3 DNA reads TGTGCCAGCAGTCAAGACAGTAGCTATGGCTACACCTTC.

Only a few counts were recorded for this clone. The chain couples TRBV5-6 to TRBJ2-5; D unresolved. Trimming pared 6 bases from V and 13 bases from J, leaving 19 bases between. The CDR3 runs to 12 residues. CDR1 is SGHDT, CDR2 YYEEEE, per germline. The CDR3 nucleotides read TGTGCCAGCACAGCCGAGCGTCTAGAGTCGTACTTC. As protein: CASTAERLESYF. The entire variable domain, with the rest obtained from reference TRBV5-6 and TRBJ2-5, is as follows: DAGVTQSPTHLIKTRGQQVTLRCSPKSGHDTVSWYQQALGQGPQFIFQYYEEEERQRGNFPDRFSGHQFPNYSSELNVNALLLGDSALYLCASTAERLESYFGPGTRLLVL.

This chain links TRBV18 with TRBJ2-3; a weak D match, TRBD2 (6 bases). The V and J ends lost 0 bases and 1 base respectively, with 11 bases between them. Germline V gives CDR1 KGHSH, CDR2 LQKENI. This CDR3 has 16 amino acids. CDR3 coding DNA: TGTGCCAGCTCACCACCTGCGGGGTTGGGCACAGATACGCAGTATTTT. Its protein product is CASSPPAGLGTDTQYF.

This clone showed up just a few times. The CDR3 sequence is CASSVGGGRGETQYF. CDR3 nucleotide sequence: TGTGCCAGCAGCGTAGGTGGCGGGAGGGGAGAGACCCAGTACTTC. The chain recombines TRBV9 with TRBJ2-5, with 9 positions matching TRBD2. The CDR3 covers 15 residues. Trimming cost V 0 bases and J 4 bases; bases outside gene matches: 4. CDR1 and CDR2 from the germline V gene are SGDLS and YYNGEE.

This clone turned up a few times. The CDR3 here is CASREQKFGAGYTF. CDR3 in DNA: TGTGCCAGCCGCGAACAGAAATTTGGGGCAGGCTACACCTTC. This rearrangement joins TRBV28 to TRBJ1-2; perhaps TRBD1 as D (5 bases). Germline CDR1 MDHEN, CDR2 SYDVKM. This CDR3 has 14 residues. Trimming pared 8 bases from V and 8 bases from J, leaving 21 bases between.